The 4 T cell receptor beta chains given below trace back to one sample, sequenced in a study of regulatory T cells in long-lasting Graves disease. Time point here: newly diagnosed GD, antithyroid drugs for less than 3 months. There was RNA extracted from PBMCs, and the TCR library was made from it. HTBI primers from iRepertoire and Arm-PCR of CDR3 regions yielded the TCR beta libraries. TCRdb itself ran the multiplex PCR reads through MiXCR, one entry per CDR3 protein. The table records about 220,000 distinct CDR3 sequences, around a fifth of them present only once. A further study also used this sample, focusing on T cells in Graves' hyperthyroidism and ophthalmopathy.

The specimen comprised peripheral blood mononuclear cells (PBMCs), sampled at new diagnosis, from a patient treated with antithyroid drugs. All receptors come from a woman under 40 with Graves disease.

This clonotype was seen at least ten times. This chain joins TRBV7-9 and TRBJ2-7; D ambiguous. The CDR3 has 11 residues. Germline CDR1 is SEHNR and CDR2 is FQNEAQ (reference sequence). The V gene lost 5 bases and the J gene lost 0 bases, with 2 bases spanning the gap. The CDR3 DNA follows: TGTGCCAGCAGCCCCTCCTACGAGCAGTACTTC. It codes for CASSPSYEQYF.

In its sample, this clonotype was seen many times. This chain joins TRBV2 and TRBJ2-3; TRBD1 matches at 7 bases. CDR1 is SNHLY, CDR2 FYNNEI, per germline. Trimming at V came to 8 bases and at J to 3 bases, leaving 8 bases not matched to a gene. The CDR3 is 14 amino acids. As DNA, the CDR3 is TGTGCCAGCGCTAGGACAGGTGGGACAGATACGCAGTATTTT. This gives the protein CASARTGGTDTQYF. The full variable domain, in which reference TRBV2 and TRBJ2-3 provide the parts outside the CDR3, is EPEVTQTPSHQVTQMGQEVILRCVPISNHLYFYWYRQILGQKVEFLVSFYNNEISEKSEIFDDQFSVERPDGSNFTLKIRSTKLEDSAMYFCASARTGGTDTQYFGPGTRLTVL.

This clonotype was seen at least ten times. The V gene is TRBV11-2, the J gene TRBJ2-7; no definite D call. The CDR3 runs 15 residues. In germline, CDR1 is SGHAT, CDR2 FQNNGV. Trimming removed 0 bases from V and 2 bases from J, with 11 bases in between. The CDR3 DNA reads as TGTGCCAGCAGCTTAGAAGGTCGAGGCCCCTACGAGCAGTACTTC. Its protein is CASSLEGRGPYEQYF.

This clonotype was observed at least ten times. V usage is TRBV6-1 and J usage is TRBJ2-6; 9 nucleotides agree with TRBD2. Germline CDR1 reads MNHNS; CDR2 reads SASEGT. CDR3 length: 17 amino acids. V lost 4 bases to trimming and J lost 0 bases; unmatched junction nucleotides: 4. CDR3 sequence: CASSVAGDGSGANVLTF. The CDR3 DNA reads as TGTGCCAGCAGTGTAGCGGGAGACGGCTCTGGGGCCAACGTCCTGACTTTC.